This TCR beta chain originates from a study of T cells in Graves' hyperthyroidism and ophthalmopathy. Study results and limitations: Blood shared most expanded thyroid clonotypes above 0.001. From stable hyperthyroidism, ophthalmopathy was separated by a 13 V-J model.

CDR3 length: 16 residues. V shed 4 bases and J shed 1 base, with 16 bases lying between them. Germline CDR1 and CDR2: SGHAT and FQNNGV. Clinical symptoms, serum thyroxine and TRAb, thyroid ultrasound and orbital computed tomography were used for the diagnoses. This clonotype was seen ten or more times. No antigen is known for it. The TCR beta CDR3 regions underwent amplification using RNA transcripts as the source. First-round RT-PCR of the TCR CDR3 relied on the HTBI primer set. From the multiplex PCR reads, TCRdb called clonotypes with MiXCR, one entry per CDR3 protein. Of 540,000 or so distinct CDR3 sequences listed, around 45% are singletons.

The origin of this receptor is an adult woman with Graves' disease, either hyperthyroidism or ophthalmopathy (not recorded which). Sequencing input: peripheral blood or thyroid tissue (not recorded which). The rearrangement joins TRBV11-2 to TRBJ2-5, with a possible D match to TRBD1 (5 bases). CDR3 sequence reads: CASSYRQISFQETQYF. The CDR3, as DNA: TGTGCCAGCAGCTACAGACAGATAAGCTTCCAAGAGACCCAGTACTTC.